This TCR beta chain was retrieved from a study of T-cell reconstitution after alpha-beta-depleted transplantation in children. Study results and limitations: The high TCRbeta diversity at day 60 in some patients came from surviving recipient T cells and thymic progenitors. Among T cells one year after transplant, newly produced cells accounted for most counts and diversity. Several hundred expanded graft clones reportedly gave rise to the alpha-beta T cells present about two months after transplant.

TCRbeta library preparation incorporated unique molecular identifiers. TCRdb redid the calling of the PCR reads with MiXCR, one entry per CDR3 protein. The sample contains 150,000 to 250,000 distinct CDR3 sequences, 6.3% of which appear only once. This clonotype was observed at least ten times. Its target is unknown. The ends were cut back, 5 bases at V and 3 bases at J, with 12 bases in the middle. The CDR3 covers 14 residues. This clonotype was sampled from a girl under three years old with combined immunodeficiency, due to receive a stem cell transplant. This material consisted of PBMCs, taken before TCRalphabeta/CD19-depleted stem cell transplant. This chain connects TRBV12-3 or TRBV12-4 to TRBJ2-3, with D perhaps matching TRBD2 (6 bases). CDR3 protein: CASSLTGDTDTQYF. The CDR3 coding sequence is TGTGCCAGCAGTCTGACGGGGGATACAGATACGCAGTATTTT.